This T cell receptor beta chain was captured by sequencing in a study of T cell changes during pregnancy in multiple sclerosis. Trimming took 2 bases from V and 10 from J; bases not matched to a gene: 5. Germline V gives CDR1 MNHEY, CDR2 SMNVEV (reference sequence). The CDR3 is made up of 15 amino acids. Clones were sequenced by immunoSEQ multiplex PCR, and TCRdb holds only the in-frame ones, with some missing. The repertoire holds 45,000 or so clones, with roughly 91% as singletons. This receptor was identified in a female donor in good health, enrolled as a control in a pregnancy study. The rearrangement links TRBV27 to TRBJ2-2; 12 bases are a match to TRBD2. The sample here was CD8+ T cells from peripheral blood mononuclear cells, taken after pregnancy. CDR3 coding DNA: TGTGCCAGCAGTTTACCAGGACTAGCGGGGACGGAGCTGTTTTTT. Amino acids: CASSLPGLAGTELFF.